This entry features one T cell receptor (beta chain) sequence. Antigen unknown. These data belong to a study of cytomegalovirus exposure and HLA in healthy donors. Whole-study results and caveats: Cytomegalovirus status was reportedly diagnosed by the classifier with high specificity and sensitivity. At a 0.05 false discovery rate, a later analysis found roughly 17,000 TCR beta sequences to be associated with HLA alleles.

Researchers ran the PCR with 60 Vbeta and 13 Jbeta primers. Profiled with immunoSEQ multiplex PCR; TCRdb holds only in-frame clones, not every one. The table lists around 78,000 clones, about three quarters of them singletons, with about 1.1% in the top ten. With 4 bases removed from V and 6 bases from J, the gap between germline ends came to 14 bases. CDR3 length: 14 residues. Germline CDR1 reads SGHRS; CDR2 reads YFSETQ. This TCR derives from a male donor in good health and CMV-seronegative. J is TRBJ2-1 and V is TRBV5-1; TRBD2 might be the D (6 bases). Sequenced material: PBMCs. The CDR3 sequence is CASSLNRDFNEQFF. DNA for the CDR3: TGCGCCAGCAGCCTAAACCGGGACTTCAATGAGCAGTTCTTC.